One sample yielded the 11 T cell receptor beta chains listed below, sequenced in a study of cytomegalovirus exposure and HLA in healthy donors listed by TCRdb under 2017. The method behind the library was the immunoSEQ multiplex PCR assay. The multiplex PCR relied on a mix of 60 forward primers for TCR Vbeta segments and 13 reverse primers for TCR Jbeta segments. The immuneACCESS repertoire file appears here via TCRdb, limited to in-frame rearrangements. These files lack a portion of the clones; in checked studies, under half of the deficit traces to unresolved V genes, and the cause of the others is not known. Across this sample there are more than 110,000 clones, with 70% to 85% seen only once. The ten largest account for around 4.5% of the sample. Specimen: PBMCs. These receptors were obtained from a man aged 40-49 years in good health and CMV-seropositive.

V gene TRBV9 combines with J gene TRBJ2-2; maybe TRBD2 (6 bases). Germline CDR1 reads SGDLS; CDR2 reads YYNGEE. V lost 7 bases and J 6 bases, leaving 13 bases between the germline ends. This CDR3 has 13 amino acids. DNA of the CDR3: TGTGCCAGCGGGCGGGACGGGGCCGGGGAGCTGTTTTTT. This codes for CASGRDGAGELFF.

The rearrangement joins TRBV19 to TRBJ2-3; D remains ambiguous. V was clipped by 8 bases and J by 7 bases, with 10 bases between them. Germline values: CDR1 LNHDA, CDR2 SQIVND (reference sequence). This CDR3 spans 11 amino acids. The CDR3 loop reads CASGAAYTQYF. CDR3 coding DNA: TGTGCCAGTGGCGCGGCTTATACGCAGTATTTT.

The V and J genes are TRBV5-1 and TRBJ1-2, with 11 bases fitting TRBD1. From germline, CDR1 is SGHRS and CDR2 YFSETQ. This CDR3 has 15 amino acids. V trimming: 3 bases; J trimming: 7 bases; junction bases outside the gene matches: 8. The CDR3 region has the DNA TGCGCCAGCAGCTCGGAACCCGGGACAGGGGGTGGCTACACCTTC. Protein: CASSSEPGTGGGYTF.

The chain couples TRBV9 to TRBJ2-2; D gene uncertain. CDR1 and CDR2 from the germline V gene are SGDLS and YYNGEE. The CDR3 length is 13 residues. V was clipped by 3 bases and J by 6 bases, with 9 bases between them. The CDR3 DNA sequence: TGTGCCAGCAGCGAGACTTCGGCCGGGGAGCTGTTTTTT. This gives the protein CASSETSAGELFF.

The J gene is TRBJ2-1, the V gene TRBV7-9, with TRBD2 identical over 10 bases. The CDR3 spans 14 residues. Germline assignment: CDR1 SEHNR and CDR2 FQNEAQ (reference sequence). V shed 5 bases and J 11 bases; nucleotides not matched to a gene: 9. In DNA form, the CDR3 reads TGTGCCAGCAGCCCCCGGACTAGCGGCCTTAAGCAGTTCTTC. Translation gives CASSPRTSGLKQFF.

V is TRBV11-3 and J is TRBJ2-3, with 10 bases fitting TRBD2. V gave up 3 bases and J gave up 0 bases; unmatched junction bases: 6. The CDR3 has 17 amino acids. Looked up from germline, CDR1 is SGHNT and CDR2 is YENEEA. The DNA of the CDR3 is TGTGCCAGCAGCTTTGAACTAGCGGGGTCTAGCACAGATACGCAGTATTTT. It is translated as CASSFELAGSSTDTQYF.

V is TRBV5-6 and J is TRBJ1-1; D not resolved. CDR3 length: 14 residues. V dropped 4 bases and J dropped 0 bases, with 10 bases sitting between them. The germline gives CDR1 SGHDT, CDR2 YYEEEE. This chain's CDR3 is CASSPYSLNTEAFF. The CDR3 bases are TGTGCCAGCAGCCCGTACAGCTTGAACACTGAAGCTTTCTTT.

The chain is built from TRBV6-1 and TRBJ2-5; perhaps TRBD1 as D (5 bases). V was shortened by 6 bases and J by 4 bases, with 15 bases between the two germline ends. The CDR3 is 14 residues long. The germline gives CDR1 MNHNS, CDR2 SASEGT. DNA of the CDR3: TGTGCCAGCAGCGACCCGATTACAGGAGAGACCCAGTACTTC. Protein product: CASSDPITGETQYF.

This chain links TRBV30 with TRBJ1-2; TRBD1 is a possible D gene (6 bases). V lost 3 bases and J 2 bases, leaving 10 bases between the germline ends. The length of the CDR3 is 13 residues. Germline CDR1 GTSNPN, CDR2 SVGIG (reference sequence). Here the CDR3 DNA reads TGTGCCTGGAGAGGGGGTGTGAACTATGGCTACACCTTC. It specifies CAWRGGVNYGYTF.

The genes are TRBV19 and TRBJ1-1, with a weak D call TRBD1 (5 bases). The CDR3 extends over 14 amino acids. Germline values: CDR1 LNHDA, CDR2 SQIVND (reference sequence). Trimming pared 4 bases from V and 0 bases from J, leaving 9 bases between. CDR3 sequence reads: CASSKPTVNTEAFF. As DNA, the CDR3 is TGTGCCAGTAGTAAACCGACAGTGAACACTGAAGCTTTCTTT.

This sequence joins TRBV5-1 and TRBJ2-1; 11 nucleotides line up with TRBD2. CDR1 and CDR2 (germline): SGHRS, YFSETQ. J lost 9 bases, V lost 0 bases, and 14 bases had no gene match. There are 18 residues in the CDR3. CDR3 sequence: CASSLVALAGGLRGEQFF. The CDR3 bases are TGCGCCAGCAGCTTGGTGGCGCTAGCGGGAGGTCTTCGGGGTGAGCAGTTCTTC.